The clone carrying this TCR beta chain was counted between two and nine times. What it binds is unknown. Primers for the PCR totalled 60 Vbeta and 13 Jbeta. As processed by the authors: Roughly 11 million of the 80 million or so unique TCR beta chains counted in a later analysis were shared. Data came from immunoSEQ multiplex PCR; TCRdb stores just in-frame clones and leaves some out. V, J and clone size are taken as reported in that table, and D and trimming were inferred from the DNA itself. The sample records 30,000 to 40,000 clones, 65% to 90% being singletons. The data belong to a study of cytomegalovirus exposure and HLA in healthy donors. Study-wide results and caveats: Most CMV-associated TCR beta chains appeared HLA-restricted in a later analysis. Reports indicated that the classifier achieved high specificity and sensitivity in diagnosing cytomegalovirus status. There were some V segments, including TRBV6-2 and TRBV6-3, excluded as indistinguishable.

The germline V gene has CDR1 SGHTA and CDR2 FQGNSA. Trimming removed 3 bases from V and 2 bases from J, with 14 bases in between. The CDR3 extends over 15 amino acids. The sample consisted of PBMCs. The chain recombines TRBV7-2 with TRBJ2-7; D is possibly TRBD1 (6 bases). This TCR came from a woman under 30 in good health and CMV-seronegative. The CDR3 protein is CASSLRPGTTYEQYF. DNA for the CDR3: TGTGCCAGCAGCTTGCGTCCCGGGACAACCTACGAGCAGTACTTC.